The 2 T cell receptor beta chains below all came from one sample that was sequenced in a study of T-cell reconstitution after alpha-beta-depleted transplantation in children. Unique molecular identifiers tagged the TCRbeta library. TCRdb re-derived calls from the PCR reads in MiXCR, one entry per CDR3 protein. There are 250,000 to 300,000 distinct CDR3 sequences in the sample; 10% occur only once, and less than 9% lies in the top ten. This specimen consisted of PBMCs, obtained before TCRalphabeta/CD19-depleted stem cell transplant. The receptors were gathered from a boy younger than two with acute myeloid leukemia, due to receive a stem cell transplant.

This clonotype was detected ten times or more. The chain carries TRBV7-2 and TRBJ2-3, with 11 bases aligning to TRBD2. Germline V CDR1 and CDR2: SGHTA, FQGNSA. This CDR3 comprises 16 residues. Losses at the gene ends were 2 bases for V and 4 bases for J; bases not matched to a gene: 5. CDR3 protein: CASSLFSGRAADTQYF. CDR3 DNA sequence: TGTGCCAGCAGCTTATTTAGCGGGAGGGCCGCAGATACGCAGTATTTT.

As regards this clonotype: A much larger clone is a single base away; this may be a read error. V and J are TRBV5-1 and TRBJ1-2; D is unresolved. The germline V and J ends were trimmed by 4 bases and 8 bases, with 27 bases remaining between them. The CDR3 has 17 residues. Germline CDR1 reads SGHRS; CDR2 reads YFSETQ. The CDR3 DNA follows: TGCGCCAGCAGCATGCCTTCGACGACGGGAACAGTTGAGGGCTACACCTTC. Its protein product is CASSMPSTTGTVEGYTF.